The clone carrying this TCR beta chain was recorded only once. The data derive from a study of cytomegalovirus exposure and HLA in healthy donors. The PCR ran on 60 Vbeta and 13 Jbeta primers. The repertoire was sequenced with immunoSEQ multiplex PCR; TCRdb's copy has only in-frame clones and lacks some. The repertoire holds more than 85,000 clones, with under 85% as singletons. This CDR3 spans 14 amino acids. Germline CDR1 and CDR2: LGHNA and YSLEER. V lost 1 base and J 4 bases, leaving 10 bases between the germline ends. The receptor was derived from a man younger than 35 in good health and CMV-seronegative. The material sequenced was PBMCs. The chain has TRBV4-3 and TRBJ1-1; D is unclear. CDR3 DNA: TGCGCCAGCAGCCAAGCCATCAGGCCCACTGAAGCTTTCTTT. Protein: CASSQAIRPTEAFF.